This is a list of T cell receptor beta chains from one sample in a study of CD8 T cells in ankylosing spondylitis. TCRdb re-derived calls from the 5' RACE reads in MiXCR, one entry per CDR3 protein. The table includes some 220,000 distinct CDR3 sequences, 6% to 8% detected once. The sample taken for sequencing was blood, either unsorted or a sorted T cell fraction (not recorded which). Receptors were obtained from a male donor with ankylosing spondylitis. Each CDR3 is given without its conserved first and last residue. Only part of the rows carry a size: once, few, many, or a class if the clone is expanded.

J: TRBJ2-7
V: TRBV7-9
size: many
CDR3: ASSPSSLVYEQY

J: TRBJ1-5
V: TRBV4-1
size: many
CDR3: ASSQASAGRKPQH

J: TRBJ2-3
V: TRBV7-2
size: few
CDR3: ASSLAFFLLAGDSADTQY

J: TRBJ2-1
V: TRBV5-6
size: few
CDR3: ASSLATGTGGGRDEQF

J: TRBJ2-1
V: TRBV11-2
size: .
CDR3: ASSLNRPGREQF

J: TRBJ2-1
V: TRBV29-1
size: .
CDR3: SVDGLAGSSYNEQF

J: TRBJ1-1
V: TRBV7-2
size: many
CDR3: ASSLARLNTEAF

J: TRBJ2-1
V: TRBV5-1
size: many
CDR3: ASSPGNEQF

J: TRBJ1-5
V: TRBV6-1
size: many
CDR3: ASRVSVGGNQPQH

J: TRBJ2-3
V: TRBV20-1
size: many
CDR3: SASSAERFYTDTQY

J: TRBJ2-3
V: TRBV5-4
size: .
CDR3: ASSEITGGSTDTQY

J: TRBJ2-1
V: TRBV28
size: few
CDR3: ASGESGSSYNEQF

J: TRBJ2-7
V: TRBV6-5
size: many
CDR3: ASSYSIRQSYEQY

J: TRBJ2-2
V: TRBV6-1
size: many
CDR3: ASSRQYIGELF

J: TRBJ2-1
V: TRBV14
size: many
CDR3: ASSQEGLFKDEQF

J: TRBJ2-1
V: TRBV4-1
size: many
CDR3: ASSQENSGSNNEQF

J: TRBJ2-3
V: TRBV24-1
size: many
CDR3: ATSDHRSVKGTDTQY

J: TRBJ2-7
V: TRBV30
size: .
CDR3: AWSPANYYEQY

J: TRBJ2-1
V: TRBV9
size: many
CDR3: ASQPPGGEQF

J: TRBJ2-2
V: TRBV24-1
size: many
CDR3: ATSDFRTENTGELF

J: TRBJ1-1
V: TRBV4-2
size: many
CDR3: ASSQAFGGETEAF

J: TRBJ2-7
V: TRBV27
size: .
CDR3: ASSWTGQGEQY

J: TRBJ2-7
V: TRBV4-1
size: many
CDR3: ASSQDSRLNSYEQY

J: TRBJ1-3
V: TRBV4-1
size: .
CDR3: ASSKDALSRGSGNTIY

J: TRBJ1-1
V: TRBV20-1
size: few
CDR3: SASDLPNTEAF

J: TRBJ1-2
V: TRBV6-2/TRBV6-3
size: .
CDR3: ASMWGRANGYT

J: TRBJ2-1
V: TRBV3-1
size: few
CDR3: ASSQERGGRTF

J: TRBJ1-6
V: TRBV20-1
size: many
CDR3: SAKSGTKLVALH

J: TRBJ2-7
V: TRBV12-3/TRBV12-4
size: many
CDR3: ASSFWQYGQY

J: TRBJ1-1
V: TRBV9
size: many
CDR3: ASSGGTGAAF

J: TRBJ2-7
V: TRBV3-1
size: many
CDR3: ASSPLMSYEQY

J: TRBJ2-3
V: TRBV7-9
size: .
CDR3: ASSFGTGESDTQY

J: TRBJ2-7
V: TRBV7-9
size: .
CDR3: ASSSRGHSYEQY

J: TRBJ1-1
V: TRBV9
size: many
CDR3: ASSAFTEHTEAF

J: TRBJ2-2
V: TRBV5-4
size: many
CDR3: ASSGRGTDPGELF

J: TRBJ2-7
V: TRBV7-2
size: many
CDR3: ASSFDRGHYEQY

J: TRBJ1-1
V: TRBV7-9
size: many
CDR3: ASSLGTGKAF

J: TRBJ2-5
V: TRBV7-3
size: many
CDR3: ASSLIVAETQY

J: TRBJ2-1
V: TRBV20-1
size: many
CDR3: SARVEPTGNEQF

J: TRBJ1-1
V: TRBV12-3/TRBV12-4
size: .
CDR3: ASSLGGGDTEAF

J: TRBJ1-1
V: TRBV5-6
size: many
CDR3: ASSLARVTDTEAF

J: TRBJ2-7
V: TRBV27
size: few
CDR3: ASSLRGRLAYEQY

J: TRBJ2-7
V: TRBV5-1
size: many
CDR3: ASKRYPYEQY

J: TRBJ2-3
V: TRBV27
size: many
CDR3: ASSSSSPDTQY

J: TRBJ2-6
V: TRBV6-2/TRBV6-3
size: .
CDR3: ASALSGSGANVLT

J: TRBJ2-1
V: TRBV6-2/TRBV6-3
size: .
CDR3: ASSYVWSNNEQF

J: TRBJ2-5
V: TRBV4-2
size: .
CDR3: ASSQDTYFTASGGGSETQY

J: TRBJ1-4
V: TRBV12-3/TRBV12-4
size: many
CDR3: ASSPLSSNEKLF

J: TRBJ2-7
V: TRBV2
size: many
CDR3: ASRGYEQY

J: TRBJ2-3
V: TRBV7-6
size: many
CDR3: ASSPGGGRTDTQY

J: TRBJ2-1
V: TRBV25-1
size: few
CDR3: ASSEGLAFYNEQF

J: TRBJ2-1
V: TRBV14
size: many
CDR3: ASSHRLVNEQF

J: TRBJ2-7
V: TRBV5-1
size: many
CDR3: ASSLDGVYEQY

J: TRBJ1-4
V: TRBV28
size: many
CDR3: ASSFWAQGLF